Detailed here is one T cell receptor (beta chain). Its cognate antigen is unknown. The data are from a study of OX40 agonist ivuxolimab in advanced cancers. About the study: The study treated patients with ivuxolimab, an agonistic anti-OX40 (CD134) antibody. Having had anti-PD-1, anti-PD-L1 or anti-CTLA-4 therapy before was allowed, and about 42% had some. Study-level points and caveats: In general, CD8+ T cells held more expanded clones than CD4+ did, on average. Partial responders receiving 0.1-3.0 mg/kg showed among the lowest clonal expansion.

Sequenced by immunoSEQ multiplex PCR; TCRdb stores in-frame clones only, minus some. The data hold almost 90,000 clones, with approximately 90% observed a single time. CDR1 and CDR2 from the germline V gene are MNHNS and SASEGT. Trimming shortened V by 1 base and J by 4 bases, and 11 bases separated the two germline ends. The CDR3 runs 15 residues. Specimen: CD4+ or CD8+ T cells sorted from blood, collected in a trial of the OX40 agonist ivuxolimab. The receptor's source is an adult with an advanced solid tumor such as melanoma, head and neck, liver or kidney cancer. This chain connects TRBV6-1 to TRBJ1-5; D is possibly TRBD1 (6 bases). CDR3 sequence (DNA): TGTGCCAGCAGTGAAGTTGGCAGGGGAAATCAGCCCCAGCATTTT. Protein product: CASSEVGRGNQPQHF.